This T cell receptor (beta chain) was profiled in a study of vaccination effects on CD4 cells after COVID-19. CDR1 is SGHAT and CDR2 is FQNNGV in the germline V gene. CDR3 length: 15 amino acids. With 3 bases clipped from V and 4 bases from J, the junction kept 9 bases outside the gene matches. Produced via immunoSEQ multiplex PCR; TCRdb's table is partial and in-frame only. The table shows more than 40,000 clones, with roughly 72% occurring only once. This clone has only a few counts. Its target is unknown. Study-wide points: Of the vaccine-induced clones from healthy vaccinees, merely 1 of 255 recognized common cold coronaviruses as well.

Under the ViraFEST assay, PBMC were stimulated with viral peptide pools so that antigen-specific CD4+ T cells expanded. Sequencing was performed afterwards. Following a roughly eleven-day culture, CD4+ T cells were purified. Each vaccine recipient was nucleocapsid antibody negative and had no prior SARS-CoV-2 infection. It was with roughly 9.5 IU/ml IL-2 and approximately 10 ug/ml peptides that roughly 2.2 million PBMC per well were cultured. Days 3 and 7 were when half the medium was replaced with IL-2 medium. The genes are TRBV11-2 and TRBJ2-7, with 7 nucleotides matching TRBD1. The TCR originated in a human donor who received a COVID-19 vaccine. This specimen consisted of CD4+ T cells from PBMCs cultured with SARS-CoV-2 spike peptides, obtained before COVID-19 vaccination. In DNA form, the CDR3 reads TGTGCCAGCAGCTTTGGTCGCCAGGGGGTTTACGAGCAGTACGTC. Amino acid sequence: CASSFGRQGVYEQYV.